This T cell receptor beta chain was captured in a study of cytomegalovirus exposure and HLA in healthy donors. Points on this clone: Its specificity is not known.

Germline V gene lookup returns CDR1 SGDLS and CDR2 YYNGEE. V dropped 0 bases and J dropped 1 base, with 12 bases sitting between them. CDR3 length equals 16 residues. Study-level findings and limits: Association with HLA alleles at 0.05 false discovery rate was found for around 17,000 TCR beta sequences in a later analysis. As a later analysis revealed, most CMV-associated TCR beta chains appeared HLA-restricted.

PCR involved 60 Vbeta and 13 Jbeta primers. Libraries were prepared by immunoSEQ multiplex PCR; TCRdb keeps only in-frame clonotypes and omits some of them. Its table lists about 150,000 clones. The sequenced material came from PBMCs. The sequence derives from a woman aged 45 to 65 in good health and CMV-seronegative. The chain joins TRBV9 to TRBJ2-3, with D possibly matching TRBD2 (7 bases). The CDR3 sequence: CASSVDRGGGTDTQYF. Here the CDR3 DNA reads TGTGCCAGCAGCGTAGATAGGGGGGGAGGCACAGATACGCAGTATTTT.